Below are 11 T cell receptor beta chains sequenced from a single sample in a study of control samples from healthy donors and cancer patients. Measured with immunoSEQ multiplex PCR; TCRdb has only the in-frame clones, and not every one. The table lists under 100,000 clones, around 90% of them singletons. Material for sequencing was PBMCs. The receptors were sampled from a woman aged 45-60 years with colorectal cancer.

This rearrangement joins TRBV7-2 to TRBJ1-1; D uncertain. This CDR3 spans 13 amino acids. V shed 2 bases and J shed 5 bases, with 9 bases lying between them. CDR1 and CDR2 (germline): SGHTA, FQGNSA. CDR3 sequence (DNA): TGTGCCAGCAGCTTAACGATAGAGACTGAAGCTTTCTTT. Translated: CASSLTIETEAFF.

This sequence joins TRBV11-1 and TRBJ1-2, with D hard to call. The V end was cut by 5 bases, the J end by 5 bases, with 18 bases between. Germline V gene data show CDR1 as SGHAT and CDR2 as FQDESV (reference sequence). This CDR3 comprises 15 residues. The CDR3 protein is CASSQGPPGEYGYTF. In nucleotides, the CDR3 is TGTGCCAGCAGCCAAGGACCGCCTGGGGAGTATGGCTACACCTTC. The variable domain in full, with the rest retrieved from reference TRBV11-1 and TRBJ1-2, is EAEVAQSPRYKITEKSQAVAFWCDPISGHATLYWYRQILGQGPELLVQFQDESVVDDSQLPKDRFSAERLKGVDSTLKIQPAELGDSAMYLCASSQGPPGEYGYTFGSGTRLTVV.

Points on this clone: Other nucleotide sequences in the sample specify the same CDR3. The chain employs TRBV19 and TRBJ1-2; no definite D call. CDR1 LNHDA and CDR2 SQIVND come from the germline V gene (reference sequence). This CDR3 spans 14 amino acids. V was trimmed by 6 bases and J by 2 bases, leaving 13 bases between them. The CDR3 DNA sequence: TGTGCCAGTAGCCCGGGGAATTGGAACTATGGCTACACCTTC. As protein: CASSPGNWNYGYTF.

Details on this clone: This same CDR3 is encoded by further DNA sequences in the sample. The J gene is TRBJ1-2, the V gene TRBV28; possible D gene TRBD1, 6 bases. The germline V and J ends were trimmed by 0 bases and 2 bases, with 7 bases remaining between them. From germline, CDR1 is MDHEN and CDR2 SYDVKM. This CDR3 is built from 14 residues. The CDR3 here is CASSLWGGNYGYTF. The CDR3 nucleotides read TGTGCCAGCAGTTTATGGGGGGGCAACTATGGCTACACCTTC.

The chain carries TRBV27 and TRBJ2-3; 7 nucleotides line up with TRBD2. With V trimmed by 6 bases and J by 1 base, 7 bases remained unmatched. Germline-derived CDR1 and CDR2 are MNHEY and SMNVEV (reference sequence). The CDR3 is 15 amino acids. In nucleotides, the CDR3 is TGTGCCAGCAGCCCGGCTACTAGCGGCACAGATACGCAGTATTTT. The encoded protein is CASSPATSGTDTQYF.

The chain couples TRBV7-2 to TRBJ2-6; D possibly matches TRBD1 or TRBD2 (5 bases each). From germline, CDR1 is SGHTA and CDR2 FQGNSA. V was shortened by 1 base and J by 2 bases, with 6 bases between the two germline ends. The CDR3 has 15 amino acids. CDR3 sequence (DNA): TGTGCCAGCAGCTTAGTGGGGGCTGGGGCCAACGTCCTGACTTTC. Its translation: CASSLVGAGANVLTF.

The chain links TRBV24-1 to TRBJ2-5; 8 bases line up with TRBD1. V was pared by 5 bases and J by 2 bases, with 6 bases of the junction left unmatched. CDR3 length equals 15 residues. Looked up from germline, CDR1 is KGHDR and CDR2 is SFDVKD. CDR3 amino acids: CATSGQGAQQETQYF. The CDR3 DNA reads as TGTGCCACCAGTGGGCAGGGGGCGCAACAAGAGACCCAGTACTTC.

A single count supports this clone. The chain recombines TRBV5-5 with TRBJ2-1, with TRBD2 matching 7 bases. V was pared by 4 bases and J by 8 bases, with 9 bases of the junction left unmatched. Germline V gene data show CDR1 as SGHKS and CDR2 as YYEKEE (reference sequence). This CDR3 contains 14 residues. The CDR3 bases are TGTGCCAGCAGCCTCTGGGGGGGTGGCGATGAGCAGTTCTTC. Protein product: CASSLWGGGDEQFF. Together with reference TRBV5-5 and TRBJ2-1, the CDR3 gives the full variable domain: DAGVTQSPTHLIKTRGQQVTLRCSPISGHKSVSWYQQVLGQGPQFIFQYYEKEERGRGNFPDRFSARQFPNYSSELNVNALLLGDSALYLCASSLWGGGDEQFFGPGTRLTVL.

The chain employs TRBV4-3 and TRBJ2-2, with TRBD2 matching 7 bases. Germline V gene sequence: CDR1 LGHNA, CDR2 YSLEER. The CDR3 is 16 amino acids. With V trimmed by 0 bases and J by 5 bases, 6 bases remained unmatched. This CDR3 is CASSQDRGLTTGELFF. The DNA for the CDR3 is TGCGCCAGCAGCCAAGATCGGGGACTAACAACCGGGGAGCTGTTTTTT.

This rearrangement joins TRBV9 to TRBJ2-3; D is unresolved. The V gene's germline CDR1 is SGDLS and CDR2 YYNGEE. This CDR3 has 14 residues. V gave up 0 bases and J gave up 5 bases, with 10 bases separating them. In DNA, the CDR3 is TGTGCCAGCAGCGTAGTTCCATGGGGAGATACGCAGTATTTT. Its translation is CASSVVPWGDTQYF. The variable domain in full, with the rest retrieved from reference TRBV9 and TRBJ2-3, is DSGVTQTPKHLITATGQRVTLRCSPRSGDLSVYWYQQSLDQGLQFLIQYYNGEERAKGNILERFSAQQFPDLHSELNLSSLELGDSALYFCASSVVPWGDTQYFGPGTRLTVL.

The chain has TRBV12-3 or TRBV12-4 and TRBJ2-5; D is unresolved. There are 11 residues in the CDR3. V lost 7 bases, J lost 5 bases, and 8 bases lay in between. In DNA, the CDR3 is TGTGCCAGCACCTTAGGCGAGACCCAGTACTTC. Protein: CASTLGETQYF.